Following are 23 T cell receptor beta chains from one sample sequenced in a study of spatial heterogeneity in lung cancer. This sample's time point: blood at routine non-recurrence follow-up after resection. TCRdb recomputed calls from the 5' RACE reads with MiXCR, one row per CDR3 protein. Altogether over 85,000 distinct CDR3 sequences are present, just under 20% being singletons, with the ten largest covering roughly 22%. Source: PBMCs, taken at follow-up. The origin of the receptors is a male donor with early-stage non-small cell lung cancer.

In this sample, this clonotype turned up many times. The rearrangement uses TRBV12-3 or TRBV12-4 and TRBJ2-7; D is unresolved. Trimming left V 4 bases short and J 7 bases short, with 14 bases between. The CDR3 is 13 residues long. This chain's CDR3 is CASSWLSGVEQYF. CDR3 DNA sequence: TGTGCCAGCAGTTGGCTGAGTGGGGTGGAGCAGTACTTC.

The table lists this clonotype with a few counts. The V call is TRBV6-5, the J call TRBJ2-6; D not certain. Trimming left V 7 bases short and J 1 base short, with 8 bases between. Germline CDR1 MNHEY, CDR2 SVGAGI. This CDR3 has 14 residues. Written as DNA, the CDR3 is TGTGCCAGCAAGTTACGGTCTGGGGCCAACGTCCTGACTTTC. Translation: CASKLRSGANVLTF.

This clonotype appeared a few times. For the CDR3, the DNA is TGCAGCGTTGGCATTCCCCCAAGGGATGAGCAGTTCTTC. Residues: CSVGIPPRDEQFF. The chain carries TRBV29-1 and TRBJ2-1; D not resolved. Trimming took 4 bases from V and 8 from J, leaving 15 bases between them. Germline values: CDR1 SQVTM, CDR2 ANQGSEA. There are 13 residues in the CDR3.

This clonotype came up a few times. The chain employs TRBV21-1 and TRBJ1-1. TRBV21-1 is given as a pseudogene. This CDR3 region has 12 residues. The CDR3 DNA reads TGTGCCAGCAGCCCCAGTTTAAGTGAAGCTTTCTTT. It yields the protein CASSPSLSEAFF.

This clonotype came up a few times. In nucleotides, the CDR3 is TGCAGCGTTGATAGCCGTCCAGACTCCTACGAGCAGTACGTC. Translated: CSVDSRPDSYEQYV. The V call is TRBV29-1, the J call TRBJ2-7; the D is unclear. CDR3 length: 14 amino acids. V was clipped by 3 bases and J by 0 bases, with 12 bases between them. Germline V gives CDR1 SQVTM, CDR2 ANQGSEA.

The chain combines TRBV20-1 with TRBJ1-1, with D possibly matching TRBD1 (6 bases). V was trimmed by 0 bases and J by 0 bases, leaving 8 bases between them. The CDR3 totals 14 residues. Germline V gene data show CDR1 as DFQATT and CDR2 as SNEGSKA (reference sequence). The CDR3 DNA reads TGCAGTGCTAGAGAAGGGGGGATGAACACTGAAGCTTTCTTT. Its protein product is CSAREGGMNTEAFF.

This clonotype appeared a few times. As DNA, the CDR3 is TGCAGTGCTAGTGAGGGACAGGGGTACAATGAGCAGTTCTTC. Its protein product is CSASEGQGYNEQFF. V is TRBV20-1 and J is TRBJ2-1; 10 bases fit TRBD1. Germline lookup yields CDR1 DFQATT and CDR2 SNEGSKA (reference sequence). The trim removed 3 bases at V and 4 bases at J, leaving 3 bases unmatched. This CDR3 is 14 amino acids long.

There are a few counts of this clonotype. The CDR3 nucleotides are TGCAGTGCTCGGACAGGGGCGTACAACACTGAAGCTTTCTTT. This gives the protein CSARTGAYNTEAFF. J is TRBJ1-1 and V is TRBV20-1; TRBD1 aligns across 9 bases. There are 14 residues in the CDR3. Germline CDR1 is DFQATT and CDR2 is SNEGSKA (reference sequence). Losses at the gene ends were 5 bases for V and 2 bases for J; bases not matched to a gene: 6.

This clonotype was counted ten times or more. The J gene is TRBJ2-5, the V gene TRBV7-2; 10 bases align to TRBD2. V was pared by 5 bases and J by 4 bases, with 10 bases of the junction left unmatched. This CDR3 region has 16 residues. Looked up from germline, CDR1 is SGHTA and CDR2 is FQGNSA. The CDR3 region is CASSPPRLAGVETQYF. DNA of the CDR3: TGTGCCAGCAGCCCCCCGCGGCTAGCGGGAGTAGAGACCCAGTACTTC.

This clonotype came up many times. The chain couples TRBV27 to TRBJ2-1; 8 bases fit TRBD2. This CDR3 spans 15 amino acids. The V gene end was trimmed by 5 bases and the J gene end by 7 bases; junction bases not matched to a gene: 10. Per the germline V gene, CDR1 is MNHEY and CDR2 is SMNVEV (reference sequence). In DNA, the CDR3 is TGTGCCAGCAGTCCCCGATTAGGCGGGAGGAATGAGCAGTTCTTC. Translating it yields CASSPRLGGRNEQFF.

This clonotype came up a few times. The chain couples TRBV20-1 to TRBJ1-3; 9 positions match TRBD1. Germline CDR1 is DFQATT and CDR2 is SNEGSKA (reference sequence). CDR3 size: 13 residues. V shed 6 bases and J 5 bases; nucleotides not matched to a gene: 5. The CDR3 sequence: CSAVTGGRNTIYF. In nucleotides, the CDR3 is TGCAGTGCCGTGACAGGGGGGAGAAACACCATATATTTT.

The rearrangement uses TRBV5-1 and TRBJ2-2; the D gene is possibly TRBD1 (5 bases). The CDR3 runs 16 residues. Trimming left V 0 bases short and J 1 base short, with 10 bases between. CDR1 and CDR2 (germline): SGHRS, YFSETQ. CDR3 bases: TGCGCCAGCAGCTTGGAAAGACAGAAGAACACCGGGGAGCTGTTTTTT. Protein sequence: CASSLERQKNTGELFF.

The V and J genes are TRBV19 and TRBJ2-7; the D is unclear. The CDR3 contains 15 residues. V was cut by 3 bases and J by 3 bases, with 15 bases left in between. In germline, CDR1 is LNHDA, CDR2 SQIVND (reference sequence). CDR3 loop: CASSIRTTTNYEQYF. CDR3 DNA sequence: TGTGCCAGTAGTATTAGGACGACCACCAACTACGAGCAGTACTTC. The full variable domain, completed using reference TRBV19 and TRBJ2-7, is DGGITQSPKYLFRKEGQNVTLSCEQNLNHDAMYWYRQDPGQGLRLIYYSQIVNDFQKGDIAEGYSVSREKKESFPLTVTSAQKNPTAFYLCASSIRTTTNYEQYFGPGTRLTVT.

J is TRBJ2-2 and V is TRBV20-1; D is unclear. The CDR3 is 13 amino acids. Germline CDR1 DFQATT, CDR2 SNEGSKA (reference sequence). Trimming took off 6 bases at V and 0 bases at J, with 8 bases between the two ends. This chain's CDR3 is CSAKATNTGELFF. In DNA, the CDR3 is TGCAGTGCCAAGGCAACGAACACCGGGGAGCTGTTTTTT.

This clonotype was detected a few times. The V and J genes are TRBV11-3 and TRBJ2-1; D remains ambiguous. Trimming left V 1 base short and J 12 bases short, with 7 bases between. CDR1 and CDR2 (germline): SGHNT, YENEEA. The CDR3 has 11 residues. The CDR3 DNA is TGTGCCAGCAGCTTAGGAGGAAGGCAGTTCTTC. Protein: CASSLGGRQFF.

This clonotype was found a few times. The chain uses TRBV30 and TRBJ2-1, with D perhaps matching TRBD1 (5 bases). Germline assignment: CDR1 GTSNPN and CDR2 SVGIG (reference sequence). V dropped 5 bases and J dropped 5 bases, with 10 bases sitting between them. This CDR3 has 12 residues. CDR3 loop: CAWGALDNEQFF. In DNA, the CDR3 is TGTGCCTGGGGGGCCCTGGACAATGAGCAGTTCTTC.

The chain recombines TRBV9 with TRBJ2-3, with 7 nucleotides matching TRBD1. The CDR3 consists of 14 residues. V gave up 4 bases and J gave up 6 bases; unmatched junction bases: 8. The germline gives CDR1 SGDLS, CDR2 YYNGEE. CDR3 coding DNA: TGTGCCAGCAGCCCTTTTACAGGGGTGGATACGCAGTATTTT. It encodes CASSPFTGVDTQYF.

This clonotype was detected a few times. The V gene is TRBV2, the J gene TRBJ2-4; D perhaps matches TRBD1 (5 bases). This CDR3 contains 15 residues. CDR1 is SNHLY and CDR2 is FYNNEI in the germline V gene. V shed 1 base and J shed 3 bases, with 10 bases lying between them. The CDR3 is CASSEGSGYKNIQYF. In nucleotides, the CDR3 is TGTGCCAGCAGTGAAGGGTCAGGGTACAAAAACATTCAGTACTTC. The full variable domain, in which reference TRBV2 and TRBJ2-4 provide the parts outside the CDR3, is EPEVTQTPSHQVTQMGQEVILRCVPISNHLYFYWYRQILGQKVEFLVSFYNNEISEKSEIFDDQFSVERPDGSNFTLKIRSTKLEDSAMYFCASSEGSGYKNIQYFGAGTRLSVL.

V is TRBV5-1 and J is TRBJ2-3, with 7 bases that match TRBD2. V dropped 4 bases and J dropped 0; count of bases not matched to a gene: 11. Germline values: CDR1 SGHRS, CDR2 YFSETQ. The CDR3 totals 17 residues. The CDR3 sequence: CASSPRPAGESTDTQYF. In DNA, the CDR3 is TGCGCCAGCAGCCCCAGACCCGCGGGGGAAAGCACAGATACGCAGTATTTT.

The rearrangement uses TRBV11-2 and TRBJ2-1; D may be TRBD2 (5 bases). Trimming took 5 bases from V and 15 from J, leaving 26 bases between them. The germline V gene encodes CDR1 SGHAT and CDR2 FQNNGV. There are 15 residues in the CDR3. The CDR3, as DNA: TGTGCCAGCAGCCCAGTGGGATCGCGGGTAGAGGGTTCGTTCTTC. Translating gives CASSPVGSRVEGSFF.

The V gene is TRBV11-1, the J gene TRBJ1-2; possibly TRBD1 for D (5 bases). Germline-derived CDR1 and CDR2 are SGHAT and FQDESV (reference sequence). With 10 bases removed from V and 6 bases from J, the gap between germline ends came to 21 bases. The CDR3 is made up of 14 amino acids. Here the CDR3 DNA reads TGTGCCACCAACCCCTCGGGGCGGCGGAATGGCTACACCTTC. Its protein is CATNPSGRRNGYTF.

The chain couples TRBV20-1 to TRBJ2-3; D tentatively fits TRBD1 or TRBD2 (5 bases each). Between the trimmed V and J ends, which lost 8 bases and 0 bases, there was a span of 15 bases. This CDR3 contains 14 residues. Per germline, CDR1 DFQATT and CDR2 SNEGSKA (reference sequence). This CDR3 is CSTIGARSTDTQYF. The CDR3 bases are TGCAGTACTATCGGGGCCCGGAGCACAGATACGCAGTATTTT.

The chain uses TRBV2 and TRBJ1-1; D call uncertain. This CDR3 comprises 16 residues. V shed 1 base and J shed 3 bases, with 15 bases lying between them. In germline, CDR1 is SNHLY, CDR2 FYNNEI. CDR3 sequence (DNA): TGTGCCAGCAGTGAAGGACCCAGGATTCATTACACTGAAGCTTTCTTT. It codes for CASSEGPRIHYTEAFF.